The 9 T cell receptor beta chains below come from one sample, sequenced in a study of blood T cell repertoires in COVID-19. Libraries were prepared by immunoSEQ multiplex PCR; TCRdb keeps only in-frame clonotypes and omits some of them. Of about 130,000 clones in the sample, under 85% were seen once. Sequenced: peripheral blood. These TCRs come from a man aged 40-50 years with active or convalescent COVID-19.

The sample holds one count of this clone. CDR3 protein: CASSLDGGGETQYF. For the CDR3, the DNA is TGCGCCAGCAGCTTGGATGGCGGGGGGGAGACCCAGTACTTC. This rearrangement joins TRBV5-1 to TRBJ2-5; 8 bases match TRBD2. The CDR3 totals 14 residues. V shed 0 bases, J shed 5 bases, and the junction held 3 bases outside the gene matches. CDR1 SGHRS and CDR2 YFSETQ come from the germline V gene.

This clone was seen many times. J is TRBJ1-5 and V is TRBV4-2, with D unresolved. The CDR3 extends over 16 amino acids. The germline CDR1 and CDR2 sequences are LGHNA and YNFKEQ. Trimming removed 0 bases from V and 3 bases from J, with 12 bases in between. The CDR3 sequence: CASSQEYGSLNQPQHF. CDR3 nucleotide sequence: TGTGCCAGCAGCCAAGAGTACGGGTCCCTCAATCAGCCCCAGCATTTT.

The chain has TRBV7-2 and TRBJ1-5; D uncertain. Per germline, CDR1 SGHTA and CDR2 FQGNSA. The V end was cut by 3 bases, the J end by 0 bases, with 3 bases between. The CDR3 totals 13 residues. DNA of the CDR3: TGTGCCAGCAGCTTCTCTAGCAATCAGCCCCAGCATTTT. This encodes CASSFSSNQPQHF.

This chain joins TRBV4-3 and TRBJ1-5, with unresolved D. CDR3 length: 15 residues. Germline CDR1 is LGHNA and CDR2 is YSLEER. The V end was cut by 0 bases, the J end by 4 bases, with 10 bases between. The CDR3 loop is CASSQDSSGNQPQHF. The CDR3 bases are TGCGCCAGCAGCCAAGATAGCTCGGGTAATCAGCCCCAGCATTTT.

CDR3 nucleotide sequence: TGTGCCAGCAGTGGACAGGGGTTTGGGGAAAAACTGTTTTTT. Amino acid sequence: CASSGQGFGEKLFF. This chain uses TRBV9 with TRBJ1-4; 9 bases map to TRBD1. Trimming cost V 5 bases and J 8 bases; bases outside gene matches: 7. Per germline, CDR1 SGDLS and CDR2 YYNGEE. CDR3 length: 14 amino acids.

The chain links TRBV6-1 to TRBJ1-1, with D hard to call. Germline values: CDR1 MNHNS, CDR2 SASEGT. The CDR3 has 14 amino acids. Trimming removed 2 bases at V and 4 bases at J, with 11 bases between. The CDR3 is CASSELVWATEAFF. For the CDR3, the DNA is TGTGCCAGCAGTGAATTGGTTTGGGCCACTGAAGCTTTCTTT.

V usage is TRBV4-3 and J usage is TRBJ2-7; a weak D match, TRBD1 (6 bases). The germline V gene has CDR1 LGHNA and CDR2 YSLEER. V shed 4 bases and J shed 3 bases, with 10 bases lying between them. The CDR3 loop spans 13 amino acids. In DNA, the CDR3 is TGCGCCAGCAGCCGGGGGCAGGGCTACGAGCAGTACTTC. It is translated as CASSRGQGYEQYF.

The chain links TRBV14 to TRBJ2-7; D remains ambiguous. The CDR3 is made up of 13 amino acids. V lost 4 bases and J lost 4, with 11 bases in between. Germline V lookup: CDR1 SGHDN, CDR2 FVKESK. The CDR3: CASSPRELYEQYF. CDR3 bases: TGTGCCAGCAGCCCCCGAGAGCTTTACGAGCAGTACTTC.

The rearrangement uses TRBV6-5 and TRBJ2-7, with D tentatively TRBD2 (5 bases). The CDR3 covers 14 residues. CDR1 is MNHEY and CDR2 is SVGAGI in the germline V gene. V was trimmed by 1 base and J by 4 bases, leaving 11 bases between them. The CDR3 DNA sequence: TGTGCCAGCAGTTACTTACGGGGTCGTTACGAGCAGTACTTC. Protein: CASSYLRGRYEQYF.